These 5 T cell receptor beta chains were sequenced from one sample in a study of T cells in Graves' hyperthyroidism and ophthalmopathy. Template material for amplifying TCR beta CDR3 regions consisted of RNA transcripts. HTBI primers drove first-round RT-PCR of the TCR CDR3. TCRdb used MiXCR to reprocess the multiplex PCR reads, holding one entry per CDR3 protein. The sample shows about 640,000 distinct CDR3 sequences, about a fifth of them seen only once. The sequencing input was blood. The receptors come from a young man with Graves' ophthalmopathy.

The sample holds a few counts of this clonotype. The DNA of the CDR3 is TGCAGTGCTAGAGATTCCGGCTGGAACACCGGGGAGCTGTTTTTT. Translating it yields CSARDSGWNTGELFF. This chain uses TRBV20-1 with TRBJ2-2; D unresolved. The V end lost 0 bases, the J end lost 1 base, and 9 bases lay between the germline ends. The CDR3 runs 15 residues. Germline CDR1 is DFQATT and CDR2 is SNEGSKA (reference sequence).

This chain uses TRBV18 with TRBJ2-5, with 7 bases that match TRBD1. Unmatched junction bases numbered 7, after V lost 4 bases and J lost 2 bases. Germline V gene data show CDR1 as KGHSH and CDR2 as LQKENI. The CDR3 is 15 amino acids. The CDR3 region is CASSRAGTEQETQYF. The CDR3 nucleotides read TGTGCCAGCTCACGAGCCGGGACAGAACAAGAGACCCAGTACTTC.

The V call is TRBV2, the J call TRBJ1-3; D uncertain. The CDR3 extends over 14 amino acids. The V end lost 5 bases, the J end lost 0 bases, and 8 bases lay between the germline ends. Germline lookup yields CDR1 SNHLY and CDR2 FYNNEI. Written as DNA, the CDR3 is TGTGCCAGCAGTCCCCAGGTCTCTGGAAACACCATATATTTT. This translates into CASSPQVSGNTIYF.

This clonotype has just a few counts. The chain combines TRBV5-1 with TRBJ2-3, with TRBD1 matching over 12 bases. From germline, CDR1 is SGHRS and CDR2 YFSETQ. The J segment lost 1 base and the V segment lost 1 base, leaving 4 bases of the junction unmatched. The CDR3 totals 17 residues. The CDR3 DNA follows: TGCGCCAGCAGCTTGTGGGGACAGGGGGCCCGCACAGATACGCAGTATTTT. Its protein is CASSLWGQGARTDTQYF.

The CDR3 here is CASGTPFGQYF. The CDR3 coding sequence is TGTGCCAGCGGAACTCCTTTCGGGCAGTATTTT. The rearrangement links TRBV27 to TRBJ2-3; D is unclear. V was pared by 8 bases and J by 11 bases, with 14 bases between. This CDR3 has 11 residues. Germline V lookup: CDR1 MNHEY, CDR2 SMNVEV (reference sequence).